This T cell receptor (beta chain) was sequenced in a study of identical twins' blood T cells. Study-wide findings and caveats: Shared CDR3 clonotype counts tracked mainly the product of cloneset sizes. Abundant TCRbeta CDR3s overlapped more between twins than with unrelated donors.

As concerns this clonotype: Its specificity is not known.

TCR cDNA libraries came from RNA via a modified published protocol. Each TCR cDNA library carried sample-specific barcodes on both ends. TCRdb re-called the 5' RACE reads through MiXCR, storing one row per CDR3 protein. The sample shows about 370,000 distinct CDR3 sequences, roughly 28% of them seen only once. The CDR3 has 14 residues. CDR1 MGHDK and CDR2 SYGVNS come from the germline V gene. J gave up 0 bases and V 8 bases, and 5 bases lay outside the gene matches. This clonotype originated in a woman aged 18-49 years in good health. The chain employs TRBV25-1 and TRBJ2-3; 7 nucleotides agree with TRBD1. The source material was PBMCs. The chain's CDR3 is CASQGTASTDTQYF. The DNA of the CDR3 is TGTGCCAGCCAAGGGACAGCTAGCACAGATACGCAGTATTTT.